This is a list of T cell receptor beta chains from one sample in a study of cytomegalovirus exposure and HLA in healthy donors. Only in-frame clones appear in the TCRdb table, and some are missing; sequencing was by immunoSEQ multiplex PCR. The sample lists roughly 150,000 clones, 80% occurring once. Sequencing used PBMCs. The receptors stem from a man aged 25 to 45 in good health. Each CDR3 is given with its conserved first and last residue. D genes are given only for firm matches. Clone size is stated in some rows and not others, as once, few, many or a class when expanded.

D: TRBD1; size: .; V: TRBV28; J: TRBJ2-6; CDR3: CASRGRSGANVLTF; DNA: TGTGCCTCCAGGGGGCGATCAGGGGCCAACGTCCTGACTTTC
D: .; size: .; V: TRBV7-9; J: TRBJ2-7; CDR3: CASSPGGEQYF; DNA: TGTGCCAGCAGCCCCGGAGGCGAGCAGTACTTC
D: TRBD2; size: .; V: TRBV13; J: TRBJ2-1; CDR3: CASSSGTSEGNEQFF; DNA: TGTGCCAGCAGCTCCGGGACTAGCGAGGGGAATGAGCAGTTCTTC
D: .; size: .; V: TRBV18; J: TRBJ2-6; CDR3: CASSPIYRTGANVLTF; DNA: TGTGCCAGCTCACCCATCTACAGAACTGGGGCCAACGTCCTGACTTTC
D: .; size: .; V: TRBV13; J: TRBJ2-4; CDR3: CASSISLAKNIQYF; DNA: TGTGCCAGCAGCATCAGTCTAGCCAAAAACATTCAGTACTTC
D: TRBD2; size: .; V: TRBV27; J: TRBJ2-3; CDR3: CASTLAGLTDTQYF; DNA: TGTGCCAGCACACTAGCGGGCTTGACAGATACGCAGTATTTT
D: TRBD1; size: .; V: TRBV18; J: TRBJ1-2; CDR3: CASSPGQGVNGYTF; DNA: TGTGCCAGCTCACCCGGACAGGGAGTGAATGGCTACACCTTC
D: .; size: .; V: TRBV4-1; J: TRBJ2-1; CDR3: CATGAAVGAEQFF; DNA: TGCGCCACCGGAGCGGCGGTGGGCGCTGAGCAGTTCTTC
D: TRBD2; size: .; V: TRBV7-2; J: TRBJ2-7; CDR3: CASKRGGSYEQYF; DNA: TGTGCCAGCAAACGGGGGGGGTCCTACGAGCAGTACTTC
D: .; size: .; V: TRBV10-2; J: TRBJ2-5; CDR3: CASSVTRWETQYF; DNA: TGCGCCAGCAGTGTGACTAGATGGGAGACCCAGTACTTC
D: .; size: .; V: TRBV7-2; J: TRBJ1-3; CDR3: CASSLGQAGNTIYF; DNA: TGTGCCAGCAGCTTAGGACAGGCTGGAAACACCATATATTTT
D: .; size: .; V: TRBV9; J: TRBJ2-2; CDR3: CASSVAAAGELFF; DNA: TGTGCCAGCAGCGTAGCGGCGGCCGGGGAGCTGTTTTTT
D: TRBD2; size: .; V: TRBV28; J: TRBJ2-5; CDR3: CASSLTSGQQETQYF; DNA: TGTGCCAGCAGCCTAACTAGCGGCCAACAAGAGACCCAGTACTTC
D: .; size: once; V: TRBV18; J: TRBJ1-1; CDR3: CASSRQTLRSEAFF; DNA: TGTGCCAGCTCACGACAAACGCTTAGGTCTGAAGCTTTCTTT
D: .; size: few; V: TRBV6-1; J: TRBJ2-7; CDR3: CASLTGGSSLEQYF; DNA: TGTGCCAGCCTGACTGGGGGGAGCTCTCTCGAGCAGTACTTC
D: .; size: few; V: TRBV4-3; J: TRBJ2-3; CDR3: CASSREKRPGDTQYF; DNA: TGCGCCAGCAGCCGGGAGAAAAGACCCGGGGATACGCAGTATTTT
D: .; size: .; V: TRBV18; J: TRBJ2-5; CDR3: CASSPPAGDRGLVETQYF; DNA: TGTGCCAGCTCACCACCCGCAGGGGACCGCGGACTTGTGGAGACCCAGTACTTC
D: TRBD2; size: .; V: TRBV27; J: TRBJ2-1; CDR3: CASSPAPSSGRAPNEQFF; DNA: TGTGCCAGCAGTCCGGCGCCCTCTAGCGGGAGGGCGCCGAATGAGCAGTTCTTC
D: .; size: few; V: TRBV4-2; J: TRBJ2-5; CDR3: CASSQQQGPETQYF; DNA: TGTGCCAGCAGCCAACAACAGGGTCCAGAGACCCAGTACTTC
D: .; size: .; V: TRBV2; J: TRBJ2-2; CDR3: CASSEGTSATGELFF; DNA: TGTGCCAGCAGTGAAGGGACATCGGCGACCGGGGAGCTGTTTTTT
D: TRBD2; size: .; V: TRBV11-2; J: TRBJ2-1; CDR3: CASSTRIGAGGTYNEQFF; DNA: TGTGCCAGCAGCACCCGGATAGGGGCGGGAGGGACTTACAATGAGCAGTTCTTC
D: .; size: once; V: TRBV27; J: TRBJ2-7; CDR3: CASRLRFRYEQYF; DNA: TGTGCCAGCAGACTCCGGTTCCGCTACGAGCAGTACTTC
D: TRBD1; size: .; V: TRBV7-9; J: TRBJ2-2; CDR3: CASSLDRGSGELFF; DNA: TGTGCCAGCAGCTTGGACAGGGGATCCGGGGAGCTGTTTTTT
D: .; size: .; V: TRBV12-5; J: TRBJ1-1; CDR3: CASGLVQPSLNTEAFF; DNA: TGTGCTAGTGGTTTGGTACAGCCCTCCCTGAACACTGAAGCTTTCTTT
D: TRBD2; size: .; V: TRBV7-8; J: TRBJ2-5; CDR3: CASSLAGLAGVGQETQYF; DNA: TGTGCCAGCAGCTTAGCGGGACTAGCGGGAGTGGGGCAAGAGACCCAGTACTTC
D: TRBD2; size: few; V: TRBV5-4; J: TRBJ2-4; CDR3: CAMGGKYF; DNA: TGTGCCATGGGGGGGAAATACTTC
D: TRBD2; size: .; V: TRBV7-9; J: TRBJ2-1; CDR3: CASSLSGGNEQFF; DNA: TGTGCCAGCAGCTTGTCCGGGGGGAATGAGCAGTTCTTC
D: .; size: .; V: TRBV7-8; J: TRBJ1-2; CDR3: CASSLAGVSGGYTF; DNA: TGTGCCAGCAGCTTAGCGGGGGTTTCTGGGGGCTACACCTTT
D: .; size: .; V: TRBV19; J: TRBJ1-5; CDR3: CASSLQGGNQPQHF; DNA: TGTGCCAGTAGCTTACAAGGAGGCAATCAGCCCCAGCATTTT
D: .; size: .; V: TRBV5-1; J: TRBJ1-2; CDR3: CASSGTGTSGYTF; DNA: TGCGCCAGCAGCGGGACCGGGACATCTGGCTACACCTTC
D: .; size: .; V: TRBV19; J: TRBJ2-3; CDR3: CASSIRRRVSTDTQYF; DNA: TGTGCCAGTAGTATAAGAAGGCGGGTGAGCACAGATACGCAGTATTTT
D: .; size: .; V: TRBV19; J: TRBJ1-5; CDR3: CASSISGLEPQHF; DNA: TGTGCCAGTAGTATTTCAGGGTTGGAGCCCCAGCATTTT
D: TRBD2; size: few; V: TRBV10-2; J: TRBJ2-1; CDR3: CASSSSGNSYNEQFF; DNA: TGCGCCAGCAGCTCTAGCGGGAACTCCTACAATGAGCAGTTCTTC
D: TRBD2; size: once; V: TRBV7-9; J: TRBJ2-3; CDR3: CASSLAGAGGQDTQYF; DNA: TGTGCCAGCAGCTTAGCGGGTGCGGGAGGACAAGATACGCAGTATTTT
D: TRBD2; size: few; V: TRBV9; J: TRBJ2-1; CDR3: CASSTSSGSSYNEQFF; DNA: TGTGCCAGCAGCACTTCTAGCGGGTCCTCCTACAATGAGCAGTTCTTC
D: TRBD2; size: .; V: TRBV27; J: TRBJ2-2; CDR3: CASSTIAGRRGELFF; DNA: TGTGCCAGCAGTACAATAGCGGGCCGGAGGGGGGAGCTGTTTTTT
D: .; size: .; V: TRBV5-6; J: TRBJ2-1; CDR3: CASSEPGESSYNEQFF; DNA: TGTGCCAGCAGTGAACCGGGGGAGAGCTCCTACAATGAGCAGTTCTTC
D: TRBD2; size: few; V: TRBV10-3; J: TRBJ2-2; CDR3: CAISESYLAGGTGELFF; DNA: TGTGCCATCAGTGAGTCATACCTAGCGGGAGGCACCGGGGAGCTGTTTTTT
D: TRBD2; size: few; V: TRBV7-9; J: TRBJ2-3; CDR3: CASSLVASGRLSTDTQYF; DNA: TGTGCCAGCAGCTTAGTAGCTAGCGGGAGGCTTAGCACAGATACGCAGTATTTT
D: TRBD1; size: .; V: TRBV27; J: TRBJ2-2; CDR3: CASTRTGGNTGELFF; DNA: TGTGCCAGCACCCGGACAGGGGGGAACACCGGGGAGCTGTTTTTT
D: TRBD1; size: .; V: TRBV10-3; J: TRBJ1-6; CDR3: CAISSGQGYSPLHF; DNA: TGTGCCATCAGCTCGGGACAGGGCTATTCACCCCTCCACTTT
D: .; size: few; V: TRBV27; J: TRBJ1-6; CDR3: CATQTRGNSPLHF; DNA: TGTGCCACCCAGACCCGGGGAAATTCACCCCTCCACTTT
D: .; size: .; V: TRBV7-2; J: TRBJ2-7; CDR3: CASSSLGLASYEQYF; DNA: TGTGCCAGCAGCTCCTTAGGGCTAGCGTCCTACGAGCAGTACTTC
D: .; size: .; V: TRBV9; J: TRBJ2-7; CDR3: CASSPSPSYEQYF; DNA: TGTGCCAGCAGCCCCAGTCCCTCCTACGAGCAGTACTTC
D: .; size: .; V: TRBV4-2; J: TRBJ1-5; CDR3: CASSQDSIAGRFRNQPQHF; DNA: TGTGCCAGCAGCCAAGATTCTATCGCGGGGCGGTTTCGCAATCAGCCCCAGCATTTT
D: TRBD1; size: few; V: TRBV7-8; J: TRBJ1-1; CDR3: CASSARDRLNTEAFF; DNA: TGTGCCAGCAGCGCTCGGGACAGACTTAACACTGAAGCTTTCTTT
D: TRBD2; size: .; V: TRBV9; J: TRBJ2-1; CDR3: CASSVEEQGTSGHNEQFF; DNA: TGTGCCAGCAGCGTAGAGGAACAAGGGACTAGCGGCCACAATGAGCAGTTCTTC
D: .; size: .; V: TRBV11-2; J: TRBJ2-1; CDR3: CASSLGGTEQFF; DNA: TGTGCCAGCAGCCTGGGCGGGACGGAGCAGTTCTTC
D: .; size: .; V: TRBV7-9; J: TRBJ2-3; CDR3: CSSSSFEGSTDTQYF; DNA: TGTTCCAGCAGCTCTTTCGAGGGTAGCACAGATACGCAGTATTTT
D: TRBD1; size: .; V: TRBV5-1; J: TRBJ2-6; CDR3: CASKTGAGANVLTF; DNA: TGCGCCAGTAAAACAGGGGCCGGGGCCAACGTCCTGACTTTC
D: .; size: few; V: TRBV7-9; J: TRBJ1-1; CDR3: CASSPTVNTEAFF; DNA: TGTGCCAGCAGCCCCACTGTGAACACTGAAGCTTTCTTT
D: .; size: .; V: TRBV9; J: TRBJ1-4; CDR3: CASSQDRTNEKLFF; DNA: TGTGCCAGCAGCCAAGACAGAACTAATGAAAAACTGTTTTTT
D: TRBD2; size: .; V: TRBV2; J: TRBJ2-7; CDR3: CASNQRDRDSYEQYF; DNA: TGTGCCAGCAACCAGCGGGATCGTGACTCCTACGAGCAGTACTTC
D: TRBD1; size: .; V: TRBV29-1; J: TRBJ2-7; CDR3: CSVVGTGYEQYF; DNA: TGCAGCGTTGTTGGGACAGGCTACGAGCAGTACTTC
D: TRBD2; size: .; V: TRBV5-1; J: TRBJ2-7; CDR3: CASRRLADPLYEQYF; DNA: TGCGCCAGCAGAAGACTAGCGGATCCCCTTTACGAGCAGTACTTC